Reported below is one TCR beta chain. Its antigen is still unknown. This sample is drawn from a study of cytomegalovirus exposure and HLA in healthy donors. Turning to the study itself: One earlier analysis, a look at approximately 180 million T cells, found fewer than 140 million unique TCR beta sequences. Genotyping showed about 80% of approximately 430 donors falling in the Caucasian-associated ancestry cluster.

The V and J ends lost 0 bases and 3 bases respectively, with 10 bases between them. The CDR3 is 15 residues long. Germline V CDR1 and CDR2: SGHRS, YFSETQ. General study results and limits: Rare TCR sequences predominated, though certain public TCRs were found in many donors.

Primers for the PCR totalled 60 Vbeta and 13 Jbeta. The protocol was immunoSEQ multiplex PCR, while the TCRdb copy is restricted to in-frame clones and leaves out a portion. Its table lists about 210,000 clones. Healthy bone marrow donors formed the donor group. The V gene is TRBV5-1, the J gene TRBJ2-1; D remains ambiguous. The sequence derives from a woman aged 25 to 45 in good health and CMV-seropositive. Sequencing input: PBMCs. The CDR3 loop reads CASSLVPGFYNEQFF. CDR3 nucleotides: TGCGCCAGCAGCTTGGTTCCCGGGTTCTACAATGAGCAGTTCTTC.